This T cell receptor beta chain was sequenced during a study of cytomegalovirus exposure and HLA in healthy donors. Study observations and caveats: It was about 150 TCR beta chains that were listed as cytomegalovirus-associated. Earlier results showed most TCR beta V segments being productive about 87% or about 30% of the time. Rates of TCR association differed by HLA locus in a later analysis, with DRB1 highest and HLA-C lowest.

The V end lost 0 bases, the J end lost 6 bases, and 15 bases lay between the germline ends. The CDR3 extends over 15 amino acids. The germline gives CDR1 LGHNT, CDR2 FRNRAP. This clone came up a few times. Its target is not known. The PCR ran on 60 Vbeta and 13 Jbeta primers. Sequenced by immunoSEQ multiplex PCR; TCRdb stores in-frame clones only, minus some. The repertoire holds more than 85,000 clones, with nearly 15% as singletons. Though probably carrying unrecorded immune exposures, donors were nominally healthy at sampling. The chain has TRBV12-5 and TRBJ2-7, with D perhaps TRBD2 (6 bases). This receptor was obtained from a female donor in good health and CMV-seronegative. The sequenced sample consisted of PBMCs. The CDR3 nucleotides read TGTGCTAGTGGTTTGGTACTTTTGGGAGGCGGCGAGCAGTACTTC. Encoded protein: CASGLVLLGGGEQYF.